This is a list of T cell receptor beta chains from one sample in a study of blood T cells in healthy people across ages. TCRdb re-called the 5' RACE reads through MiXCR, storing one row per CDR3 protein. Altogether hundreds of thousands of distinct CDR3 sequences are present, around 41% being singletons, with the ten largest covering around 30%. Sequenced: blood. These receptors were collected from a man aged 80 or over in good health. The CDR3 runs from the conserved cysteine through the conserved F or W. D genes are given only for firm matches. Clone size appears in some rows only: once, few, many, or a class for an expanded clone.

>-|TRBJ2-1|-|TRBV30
CAWSGDSWNEQFF
TGTGCCTGGAGTGGGGATAGCTGGAATGAGCAGTTCTTC
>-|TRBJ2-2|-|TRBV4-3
CASSQDTAGELFF
TGCGCCAGCAGCCAAGATACCGCCGGGGAGCTGTTTTTT
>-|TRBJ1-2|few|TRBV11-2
CASSLRAGYGYTF
TGTGCCAGCAGCTTAAGGGCCGGCTATGGCTACACCTTC
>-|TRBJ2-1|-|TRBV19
CASSMGTSAYNEQFF
TGTGCCAGTAGTATGGGGACGAGCGCCTACAATGAGCAGTTCTTC
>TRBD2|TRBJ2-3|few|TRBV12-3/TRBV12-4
CASSPTSGGARTQYF
TGTGCCAGCAGTCCCACTAGCGGGGGGGCGCGGACGCAGTATTTT
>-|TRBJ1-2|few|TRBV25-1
CASSAGEVYGYTF
TGTGCCAGCAGTGCAGGGGAAGTGTATGGCTACACCTTC
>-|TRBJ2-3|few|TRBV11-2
CASSLGGSPRTDTQYF
TGTGCCAGCAGCTTAGGGGGGTCCCCTAGAACAGATACGCAGTATTTT
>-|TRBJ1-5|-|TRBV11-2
CASSLTGWDNQPQHF
TGTGCCAGCAGCTTAACAGGGTGGGACAATCAGCCCCAGCATTTT
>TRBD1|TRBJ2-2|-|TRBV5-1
CASSRDRTGTGELFF
TGCGCCAGCAGCCGAGACCGGACAGGCACCGGGGAGCTGTTTTTT
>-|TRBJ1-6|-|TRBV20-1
CSARDPGGAYNSPLHF
TGCAGTGCTAGAGATCCGGGGGGCGCATATAATTCACCCCTCCACTTT
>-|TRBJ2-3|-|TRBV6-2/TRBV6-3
CASSSLGSGTQYF
TGTGCCAGCAGTTCCCTTGGCTCAGGTACGCAGTATTTT
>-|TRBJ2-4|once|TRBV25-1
CASSAARGDKNIQYF
TGTGCCAGCAGTGCCGCGAGGGGGGACAAAAACATTCAGTACTTC
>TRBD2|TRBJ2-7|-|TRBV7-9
CASSLVSGGPIEQYF
TGTGCCAGCAGCTTAGTCAGCGGGGGGCCGATCGAGCAGTACTTC
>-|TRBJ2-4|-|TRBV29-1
CSVESRVGNIQYF
TGCAGCGTTGAAAGTCGGGTAGGAAACATTCAGTACTTC
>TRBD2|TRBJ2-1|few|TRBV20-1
CSASLGLVAHEQFF
TGCAGTGCCTCTCTGGGACTAGTGGCCCATGAGCAGTTCTTC
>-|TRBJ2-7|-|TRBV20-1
CSVTGLSDEQYF
TGCAGTGTTACGGGATTATCTGACGAGCAGTACTTC
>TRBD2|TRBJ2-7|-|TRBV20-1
CSARPPGLAGGVTYEQYF
TGCAGTGCTAGACCCCCGGGACTAGCGGGGGGGGTTACCTACGAGCAGTACTTC
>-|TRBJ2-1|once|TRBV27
CASAPRLANVNNEQFF
TGTGCCAGCGCCCCCCGGCTAGCAAATGTTAACAATGAGCAGTTCTTC
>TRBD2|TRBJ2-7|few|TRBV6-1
CASSEIAGGPYEQYF
TGTGCCAGCAGTGAAATAGCGGGGGGGCCATACGAGCAGTACTTC
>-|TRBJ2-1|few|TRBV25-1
CASSPTPSDEQFF
TGTGCCAGCAGCCCCACTCCGAGCGATGAGCAGTTCTTC
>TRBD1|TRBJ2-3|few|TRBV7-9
CASSFTGALTDTQYF
TGTGCCAGCAGCTTTACAGGGGCCCTCACAGATACGCAGTATTTT
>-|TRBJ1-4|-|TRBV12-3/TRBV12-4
CASGAATNEKLFF
TGTGCCAGCGGTGCTGCAACTAATGAAAAACTGTTTTTT
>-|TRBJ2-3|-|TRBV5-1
CVSSRLGVTRRGTDTQYF
TGCGTCAGCAGCCGGTTGGGTGTCACACGCCGGGGCACAGATACGCAGTATTTT
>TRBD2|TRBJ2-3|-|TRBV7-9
CASSSSGSGTDTQYF
TGTGCCAGCAGCTCCAGCGGGAGTGGCACAGATACGCAGTATTTT
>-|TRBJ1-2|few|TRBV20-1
CSARGAEGYGYTF
TGCAGTGCTAGAGGGGCAGAGGGGTATGGCTACACCTTC
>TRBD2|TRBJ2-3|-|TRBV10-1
CASSESTGGIDTQYF
TGCGCCAGCAGTGAGTCAACGGGGGGAATAGATACGCAGTATTTT
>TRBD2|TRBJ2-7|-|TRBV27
CASSLSALAGFTYEQYF
TGTGCCAGCAGTTTATCAGCTCTAGCGGGATTCACCTACGAGCAGTACTTC
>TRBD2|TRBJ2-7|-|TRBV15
CATSISRGGGLSYEQYF
TGTGCCACCAGCATTTCACGGGGCGGGGGGCTTTCCTACGAGCAGTACTTC
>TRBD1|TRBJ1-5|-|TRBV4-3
CASSQGGRGQQPQHF
TGCGCCAGCAGCCAAGGGGGCAGGGGGCAACAGCCCCAGCATTTT
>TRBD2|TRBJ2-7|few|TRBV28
CASSPPPSGGIYEQYF
TGTGCCAGCAGTCCCCCCCCTAGCGGGGGAATCTACGAGCAGTACTTC
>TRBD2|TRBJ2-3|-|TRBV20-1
CSAGGGPYSTDTQYF
TGCAGTGCGGGCGGGGGGCCTTACAGCACAGATACGCAGTATTTT
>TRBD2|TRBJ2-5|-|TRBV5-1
CASSPGLAGGPQETQYF
TGCGCCAGCAGCCCGGGACTAGCGGGAGGGCCACAAGAGACCCAGTACTTC